This T cell receptor beta chain was sequenced during a study of a mutant IDH1 vaccine in newly diagnosed glioma. Study at large: Once 4-6 weeks had passed after radiotherapy alone, vaccination started, or it started with temozolomide cycles. An approximately 62% male, approximately 38% female split and a mean age of around 37 years characterized treated patients. Receipt of radiotherapy, temozolomide, or both preceded the study, and most received both. Whole-study findings and limits: Altogether, around 93% of patients exhibited vaccine-induced immune responses.

Clones were sequenced by immunoSEQ multiplex PCR, and TCRdb holds only the in-frame ones, with some missing. Of about 56,000 clones listed, 85% to 90% are singletons. With regard to this clone: What it binds is unknown.

Time point indicated: week 5, during vaccination. Vaccination comprised doses that each held 300 ug of mutant IDH1 20-mer peptide, plus topical imiquimod. The sample consisted of PBMCs, taken from a glioma patient whose treatment included an IDH1 peptide vaccine. The sequence was collected from a woman in her forties with glioma.

Written as DNA, the CDR3 is TGTGCCAGCAGCTTAAATCAGGATAACACTGAAGCTTTCTTT. Encoded protein: CASSLNQDNTEAFF. The chain uses TRBV7-9 and TRBJ1-1, with unresolved D. The length of the CDR3 is 14 residues. Germline CDR1 is SEHNR and CDR2 is FQNEAQ (reference sequence). The V and J ends lost 2 bases and 2 bases respectively, with 9 bases between them.